These T cell receptor beta chains were read from a single sample in a study of T cells in Graves' hyperthyroidism and ophthalmopathy. TCRdb analysed the multiplex PCR reads with MiXCR anew, one entry per CDR3 protein. The sample yields about 570,000 distinct CDR3 sequences, roughly 15% seen once. The specimen was blood. These receptors were obtained from a woman in her forties with Graves' hyperthyroidism. The CDR3 runs from the conserved cysteine through the conserved F or W. D genes are given only for firm matches. The size of a clone is reported for some rows only, either as once, few or many, or as a class for expanded clones.

TRBJ2-1 NA NA TRBV28 CASGTFYNEQFF TGTGCCAGCGGGACTTTCTACAATGAGCAGTTCTTC
TRBJ2-7 NA many TRBV5-1 CASSFSRQAAYEQYF TGCGCCAGCAGCTTCTCCCGACAGGCCGCCTACGAGCAGTACTTC
TRBJ2-7 NA many TRBV6-2/TRBV6-3 CASSLLTSEYYEQYF TGTGCCAGCAGTCTCTTAACATCGGAGTACTACGAGCAGTACTTC
TRBJ2-1 TRBD1 many TRBV7-2 CASSHRQGPNEQFF TGTGCCAGCAGCCATCGACAGGGCCCCAATGAGCAGTTCTTC
TRBJ2-5 TRBD2 many TRBV5-1 CASSPGAGGPRETQYF TGCGCCAGCAGCCCAGGAGCGGGAGGGCCGAGAGAGACCCAGTACTTC
TRBJ2-1 TRBD2 many TRBV12-3/TRBV12-4 CASSLVGVGGPAEQFF TGTGCCAGCAGTTTAGTAGGGGTGGGAGGGCCGGCTGAGCAGTTCTTC
TRBJ1-1 NA few TRBV5-8 CASAPWGGFVLGNTEAFF TGTGCCAGCGCTCCATGGGGGGGCTTTGTCTTGGGGAACACTGAAGCTTTCTTT
TRBJ2-7 TRBD2 many TRBV28 CASSFGGSSPYEQYF TGTGCCAGCAGTTTTGGCGGGAGTAGCCCCTACGAGCAGTACTTC
TRBJ1-4 NA NA TRBV4-1 CASSQRGAFNEKLFF TGCGCCAGCAGCCAGAGGGGGGCCTTTAATGAAAAACTGTTTTTT
TRBJ2-1 NA many TRBV5-1 CASSPEGGWDEQFF TGCGCCAGCAGCCCGGAAGGGGGTTGGGATGAGCAGTTCTTC
TRBJ2-5 TRBD2 many TRBV12-3/TRBV12-4 CASSLTGSGDETQYF TGTGCCAGCAGTTTAACCGGGAGCGGGGATGAGACCCAGTACTTC
TRBJ1-1 NA NA TRBV5-1 CASSLSLFMRTEAFF TGCGCCAGCAGCTTGAGCTTATTCATGAGGACTGAAGCTTTCTTT
TRBJ1-2 NA many TRBV2 CASSERGQNYGYTF TGTGCCAGCAGTGAACGCGGCCAGAACTATGGCTACACCTTC
TRBJ1-6 NA NA TRBV19 CASSIERNNSPLHF TGTGCCAGTAGTATCGAAAGGAATAATTCACCCCTCCACTTT
TRBJ2-2 NA few TRBV10-1 CASRARRGAGELFF TGCGCCAGCAGGGCTAGAAGGGGGGCCGGGGAGCTGTTTTTT
TRBJ1-1 NA many TRBV20-1 CSARDGGQADTEAFF TGCAGTGCTAGAGATGGAGGCCAGGCAGACACTGAAGCTTTCTTT
TRBJ2-5 NA many TRBV30 CAWSVAGETQYF TGTGCCTGGAGTGTGGCGGGGGAGACCCAGTACTTC
TRBJ2-7 TRBD1 many TRBV6-1 CASRFPGQDYEQYF TGTGCCAGCAGATTTCCGGGACAGGACTACGAGCAGTACTTC
TRBJ2-7 TRBD2 once TRBV5-1 CASSWPTGTSSSYEQYF TGCGCCAGCAGCTGGCCGACCGGGACTAGCAGCTCCTACGAGCAGTACTTC
TRBJ1-2 NA NA TRBV28 CASSLSSAMNYGYTF TGTGCCAGCAGTTTAAGTTCCGCCATGAACTATGGCTACACCTTC
TRBJ2-7 NA NA TRBV27 CASSFHSNYEQYF TGTGCCAGCAGTTTTCACTCGAACTACGAGCAGTACTTC
TRBJ1-1 NA many TRBV11-3 CASSLVGGMNTEAFF TGTGCCAGCAGCTTAGTTGGAGGAATGAACACTGAAGCTTTCTTT
TRBJ2-5 NA many TRBV29-1 CSVDGLSGETQYF TGCAGCGTAGACGGCCTCAGCGGAGAGACCCAGTACTTC
TRBJ2-1 NA few TRBV24-1 CATSDRGGEGGYNEQFF TGTGCCACCAGTGACAGGGGGGGGGAGGGGGGGTACAATGAGCAGTTCTTC
TRBJ2-3 NA many TRBV2 CASSEVGNEWGTDTQYF TGTGCCAGCAGTGAAGTCGGAAATGAGTGGGGCACAGATACGCAGTATTTT
TRBJ1-5 NA NA TRBV10-3 CATSESSGGGPQHF TGTGCCACCAGTGAGTCGTCAGGAGGGGGGCCCCAGCATTTT
TRBJ2-5 TRBD2 many TRBV7-2 CASSLASGTSGVSYQETQYF TGTGCCAGCAGCTTAGCGTCCGGGACTAGCGGAGTTTCGTACCAAGAGACCCAGTACTTC
TRBJ2-7 TRBD2 NA TRBV5-1 CASSPAGGPNEQYF TGCGCCAGCAGTCCGGCGGGAGGGCCGAACGAGCAGTACTTC
TRBJ1-1 TRBD1 many TRBV28 CASSLRTGLTEAFF TGTGCCAGCAGTTTACGGACAGGGCTAACTGAAGCTTTCTTT
TRBJ2-3 NA many TRBV7-6 CASSLVTGPSTDTQYF TGTGCCAGCAGCTTAGTTACAGGTCCTAGCACAGATACGCAGTATTTT
TRBJ2-3 TRBD2 NA TRBV10-3 CAIRGLAGVRQGTDTQYF TGTGCCATCAGGGGACTAGCGGGAGTTCGGCAAGGCACAGATACGCAGTATTTT
TRBJ2-7 TRBD2 many TRBV7-2 CASSLDGSGRLREQYF TGTGCCAGCAGCTTAGATGGTAGCGGGAGACTCCGCGAGCAGTACTTC
TRBJ2-1 NA many TRBV11-1 CASSFERFNNEQFF TGTGCCAGCAGCTTTGAACGGTTTAACAATGAGCAGTTCTTC
TRBJ2-5 NA many TRBV12-3/TRBV12-4 CASSLVRAARETQYF TGTGCCAGCAGTTTAGTAAGGGCAGCACGGGAGACCCAGTACTTC
TRBJ2-2 TRBD1 many TRBV9 CASSGEHSPHRGGGTGELFF TGTGCCAGCAGCGGAGAACATAGTCCGCACAGGGGCGGTGGCACCGGGGAGCTGTTTTTT
TRBJ1-6 NA NA TRBV5-1 CASRAGRESNSPLHF TGCGCCAGCCGTGCCGGGCGCGAAAGTAATTCACCCCTCCACTTT
TRBJ2-7 TRBD1 many TRBV27 CASSPRQGLSSYEQYF TGTGCCAGCAGTCCCCGACAGGGATTAAGCTCCTACGAGCAGTACTTC
TRBJ2-1 NA many TRBV28 CASMGGAAFVNEQFF TGTGCCAGCATGGGCGGAGCGGCCTTTGTGAATGAGCAGTTCTTC
TRBJ2-1 NA many TRBV2 CASSEVEWVRSNEQFF TGTGCCAGCAGTGAAGTCGAGTGGGTACGGAGCAATGAGCAGTTCTTC
TRBJ1-4 NA many TRBV6-1 CASMSGRSNEKLFF TGTGCCAGCATGTCGGGACGGAGTAATGAAAAACTGTTTTTT
TRBJ2-7 TRBD2 few TRBV12-3/TRBV12-4 CASSLTSGRSGEQYF TGTGCCAGCAGTTTAACTAGCGGGAGGTCTGGCGAGCAGTACTTC
TRBJ1-3 NA many TRBV20-1 CSARAGNTIYF TGCAGTGCTAGGGCTGGAAACACCATATATTTT
TRBJ2-5 NA NA TRBV7-9 CASSLLSGPKYF TGTGCCAGCAGTCTACTGTCAGGGCCGAAGTACTTC
TRBJ2-7 TRBD1 NA TRBV15 CATSSRDRGYNEQYF TGTGCCACCAGCAGCAGGGACAGGGGGTATAACGAGCAGTACTTC
TRBJ2-3 TRBD1 few TRBV27 CASRRPGQGVADTQYF TGTGCCAGTAGACGCCCGGGACAGGGGGTTGCAGATACGCAGTATTTT
TRBJ2-7 TRBD2 few TRBV20-1 CSAGLAGGIYEQYF TGCAGTGCTGGACTAGCGGGAGGGATTTACGAGCAGTACTTC